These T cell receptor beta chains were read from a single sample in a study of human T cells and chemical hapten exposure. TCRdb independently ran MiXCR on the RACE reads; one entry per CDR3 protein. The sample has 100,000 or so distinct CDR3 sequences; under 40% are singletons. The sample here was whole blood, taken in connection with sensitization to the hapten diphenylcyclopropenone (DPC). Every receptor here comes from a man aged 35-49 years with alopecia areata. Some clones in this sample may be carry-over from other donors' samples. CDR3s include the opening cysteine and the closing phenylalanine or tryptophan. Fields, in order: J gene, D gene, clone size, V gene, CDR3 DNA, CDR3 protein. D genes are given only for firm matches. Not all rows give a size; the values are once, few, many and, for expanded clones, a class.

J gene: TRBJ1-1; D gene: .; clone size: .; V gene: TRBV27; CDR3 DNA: TGTGCCAGCAGTTTTAGGGCGGGACTTGAAGCTTTCTTT; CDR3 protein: CASSFRAGLEAFF
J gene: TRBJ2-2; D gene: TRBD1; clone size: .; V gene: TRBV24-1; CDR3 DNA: TGTGCCACCAGTGATGACAGGGGTCGGAGCACCGGGGAGCTGTTTTTT; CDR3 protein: CATSDDRGRSTGELFF
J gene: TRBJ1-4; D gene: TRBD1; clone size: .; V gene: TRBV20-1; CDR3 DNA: TGCAGTGCACGCCGGTTGGACAGGGGTAATAGGATCGTTGAAAAACTGTTTTTT; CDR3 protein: CSARRLDRGNRIVEKLFF
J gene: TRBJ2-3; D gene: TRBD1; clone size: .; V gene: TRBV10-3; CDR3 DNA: TGTGCCACCCTACCCCCGGGACAGGGCGCAGATACGCAGTATTTT; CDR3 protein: CATLPPGQGADTQYF
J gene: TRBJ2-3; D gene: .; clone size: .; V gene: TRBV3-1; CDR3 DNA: TGTGCCAGCAGCCAAGGGGCCGGTACAGATACGCAGTATTTT; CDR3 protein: CASSQGAGTDTQYF
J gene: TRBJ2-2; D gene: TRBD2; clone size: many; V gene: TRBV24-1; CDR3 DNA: TGTGCCACCGATGCGGGGGTCGGGGAGCTGTTTTTT; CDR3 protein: CATDAGVGELFF
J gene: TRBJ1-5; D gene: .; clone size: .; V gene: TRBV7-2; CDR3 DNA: TGTGCCAGCAGCTTCGGAAAGGGGCGGCCCCAGCATTTT; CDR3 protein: CASSFGKGRPQHF
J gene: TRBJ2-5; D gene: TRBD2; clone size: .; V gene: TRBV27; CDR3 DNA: TGTGCCAAACCAGCGGGAGGCCTGGAGACCCAGTACTTC; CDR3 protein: CAKPAGGLETQYF
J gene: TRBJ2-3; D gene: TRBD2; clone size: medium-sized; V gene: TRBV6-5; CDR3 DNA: TGTGCCAGCAGGGGGGGACTAGCGGGCACAGATACGCAGTATTTT; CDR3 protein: CASRGGLAGTDTQYF
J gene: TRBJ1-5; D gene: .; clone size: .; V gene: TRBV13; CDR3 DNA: TGTGCCAGCAGCATATCAGGAGGGGGGAATCAGCCCCAGCATTTT; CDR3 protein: CASSISGGGNQPQHF
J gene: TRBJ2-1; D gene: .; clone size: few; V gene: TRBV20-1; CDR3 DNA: TGCAGTGCTAGAGAGGGTAGCGATTCCTACAATGAGCAGTTCTTC; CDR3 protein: CSAREGSDSYNEQFF
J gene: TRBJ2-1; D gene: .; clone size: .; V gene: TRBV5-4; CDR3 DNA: TGTGCCAGCAGCTCGGACCTAAGGGGGAATGAGCAGTTCTTC; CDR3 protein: CASSSDLRGNEQFF
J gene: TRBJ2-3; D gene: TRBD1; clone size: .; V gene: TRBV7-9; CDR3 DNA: TGTGCCAGCAGCTCTCGACAGGGACCTAGCACAGATACGCAGTATTTT; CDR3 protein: CASSSRQGPSTDTQYF
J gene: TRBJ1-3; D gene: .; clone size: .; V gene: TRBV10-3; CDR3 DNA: TGTGCCATCAGTAGGGACACTGGAAACACCATATATTTT; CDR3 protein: CAISRDTGNTIYF
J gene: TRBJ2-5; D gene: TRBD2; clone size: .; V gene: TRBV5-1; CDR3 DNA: TGCGCCAGCAGCTTGGCCCAGGGAGGGGAGACCCCGTACTTC; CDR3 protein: CASSLAQGGETPYF
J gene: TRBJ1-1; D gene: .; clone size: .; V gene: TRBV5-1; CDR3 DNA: TGCGCCAGCAGCCCAGACTTGGACACTGAAGCTTTCTTT; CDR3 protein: CASSPDLDTEAFF
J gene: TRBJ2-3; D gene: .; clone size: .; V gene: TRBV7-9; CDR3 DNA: TGTGCCAGCAGCTTTGTTGATCGAGATACGCAGTATTTT; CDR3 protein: CASSFVDRDTQYF
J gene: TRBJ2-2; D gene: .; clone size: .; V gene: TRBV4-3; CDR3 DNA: TGCGCCAGCAGCCAGGGGGAGGTCCCCCGGTCGGGACTGTTTTTT; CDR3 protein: CASSQGEVPRSGLFF
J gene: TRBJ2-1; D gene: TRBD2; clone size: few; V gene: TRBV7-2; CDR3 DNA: TGTGCCAGCAGCTTAGCGCTAGCGGGAGTTAAGCATGAGCAGTTCTTC; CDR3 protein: CASSLALAGVKHEQFF
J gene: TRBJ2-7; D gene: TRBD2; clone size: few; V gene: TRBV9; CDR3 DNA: TGTGCCAGCAGCGGATGGGACTACTCCTACGAGCAGTACTTC; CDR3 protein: CASSGWDYSYEQYF
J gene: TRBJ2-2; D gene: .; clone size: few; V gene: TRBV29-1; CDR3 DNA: TGCAGCGCCGGACAGAACACCGGGGAGCTGTTTTTT; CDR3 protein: CSAGQNTGELFF
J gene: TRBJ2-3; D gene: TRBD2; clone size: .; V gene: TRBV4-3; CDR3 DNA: TGCGCCAGCAGCCTGCGACCCGATCCTCTTAGCGGGGGCACAGATACGCAGTATTTT; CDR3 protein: CASSLRPDPLSGGTDTQYF
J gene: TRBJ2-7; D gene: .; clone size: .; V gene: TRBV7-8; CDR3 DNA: TGTGCCAGCAGCCCAGTGAGCCACTCCTACGAGCAGTACTTC; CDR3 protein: CASSPVSHSYEQYF
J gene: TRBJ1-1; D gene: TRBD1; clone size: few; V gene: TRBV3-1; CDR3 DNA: TGTGCCAGCAGCCCTCTTCTGGGACAGGCGAACACTGAAGCTTTCTTT; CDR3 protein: CASSPLLGQANTEAFF
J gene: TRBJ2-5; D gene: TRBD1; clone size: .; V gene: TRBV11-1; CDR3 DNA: TGTGCCAGCACCCACAGGGGTGAGACCCAGTACTTC; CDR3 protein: CASTHRGETQYF
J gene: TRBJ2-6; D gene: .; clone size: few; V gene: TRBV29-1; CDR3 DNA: TGCAGCGTTCTCTCACAGGTATCATCCCACTCTGGGGCCAACGTCCTGACTTTC; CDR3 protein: CSVLSQVSSHSGANVLTF
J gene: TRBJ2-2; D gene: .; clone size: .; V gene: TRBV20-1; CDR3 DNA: TGCAGTGCTAGAGTCTTGGCCGGGGAGCTGTTTTTT; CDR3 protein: CSARVLAGELFF
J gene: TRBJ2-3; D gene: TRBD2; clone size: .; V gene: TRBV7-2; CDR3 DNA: TGTGCCAGCAGCAGGGCCGGGACTAGCGGGACCATTTTATCAGATACGCAGTATTTT; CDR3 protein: CASSRAGTSGTILSDTQYF
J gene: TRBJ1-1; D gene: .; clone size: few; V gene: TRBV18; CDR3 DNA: TGTGCCAGCTCACTCAAGGGTGGAGAGGAAGCTTTCTTT; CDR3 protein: CASSLKGGEEAFF
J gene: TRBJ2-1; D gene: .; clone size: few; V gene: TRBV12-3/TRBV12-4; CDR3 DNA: TGTGCCAGCAGTTTGTTGGTCACAGGGAGGGTCAGTGAGCAGTTCTTC; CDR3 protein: CASSLLVTGRVSEQFF
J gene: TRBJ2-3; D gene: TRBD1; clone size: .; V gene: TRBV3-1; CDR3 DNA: TGTGCCAGCAGCCCGACAGGGAGAACAGATACGCAGTATTTT; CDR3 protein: CASSPTGRTDTQYF
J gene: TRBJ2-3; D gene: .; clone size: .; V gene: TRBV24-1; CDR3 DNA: TGTGCCACCAGTGATGAGGCAGATACGCAGTATTTT; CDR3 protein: CATSDEADTQYF
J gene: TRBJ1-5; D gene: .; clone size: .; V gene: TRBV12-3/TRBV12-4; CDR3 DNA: TGTGCCAGCAGCCGAGGCGGGGGCCAGGGAGGGCGGCCCCAGCATTTT; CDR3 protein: CASSRGGGQGGRPQHF
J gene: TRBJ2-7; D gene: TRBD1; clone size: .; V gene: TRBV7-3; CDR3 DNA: TGTGCCAGCAGCCACACGGGACAGGGGTTAGCCTACGAGCAGTACTTC; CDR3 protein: CASSHTGQGLAYEQYF
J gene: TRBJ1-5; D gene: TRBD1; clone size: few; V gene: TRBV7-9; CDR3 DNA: TGTGCCAGCAGCCCGACAGGGGCGGATAATCAGCCCCAGCATTTT; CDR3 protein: CASSPTGADNQPQHF
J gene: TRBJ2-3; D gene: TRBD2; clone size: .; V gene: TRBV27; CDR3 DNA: TGTGCCAGCAGACTAGCGGGGCTCACAGATACGCAGTATTTT; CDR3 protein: CASRLAGLTDTQYF
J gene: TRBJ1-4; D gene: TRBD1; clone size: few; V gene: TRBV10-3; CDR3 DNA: TGTGCCATCAGTGAGTCGACTCGGACAGGCACTAATGAAAAACTGTTTTTT; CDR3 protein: CAISESTRTGTNEKLFF
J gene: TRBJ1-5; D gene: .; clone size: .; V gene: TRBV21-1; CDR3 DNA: TGTGCCAGCAGCAAAGAACAGGGCAACAATCAGCCCCAGCATTTT; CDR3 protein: CASSKEQGNNQPQHF
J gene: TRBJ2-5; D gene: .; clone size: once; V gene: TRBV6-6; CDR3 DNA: TGTGCCAGCAGTTACGGGATGTACCAAGAGACCCAGTACTTC; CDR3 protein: CASSYGMYQETQYF
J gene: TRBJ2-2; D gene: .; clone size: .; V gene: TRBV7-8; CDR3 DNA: TGTGCCAGCAGCTTCGGAGACGGGGAGCTGTTTTTT; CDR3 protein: CASSFGDGELFF
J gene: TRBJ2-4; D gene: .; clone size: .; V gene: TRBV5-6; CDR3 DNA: TGTGCCAGCAGCTTGGGTGCCTTAGACTGGGACATTCAGTACTTC; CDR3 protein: CASSLGALDWDIQYF
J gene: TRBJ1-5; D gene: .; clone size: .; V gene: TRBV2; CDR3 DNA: TGTGCCAGCAGCGTCAGGGATAGCAATCAGCCCCAGCATTTT; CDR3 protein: CASSVRDSNQPQHF
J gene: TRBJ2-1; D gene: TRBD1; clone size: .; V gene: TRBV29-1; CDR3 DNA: TGCAGCTCTAGACAGGGGGAGATCTACAATGAGCAGTTCTTC; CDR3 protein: CSSRQGEIYNEQFF
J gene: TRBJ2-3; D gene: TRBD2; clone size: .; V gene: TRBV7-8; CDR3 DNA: TGTGCCAGCAGCACCGAAAGCGGGAGGGCCACAGATACGCAGTATTTT; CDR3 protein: CASSTESGRATDTQYF
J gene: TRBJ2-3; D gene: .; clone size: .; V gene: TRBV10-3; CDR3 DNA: TGTGCCATCAGTGTCCGGGACATAACAACAGATACGCAGTATTTT; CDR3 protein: CAISVRDITTDTQYF
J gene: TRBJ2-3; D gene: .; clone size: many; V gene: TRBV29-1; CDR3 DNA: TGCAGCGCGGACGTCGGCGAAGATCTCACAGATACGCAGTATTTT; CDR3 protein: CSADVGEDLTDTQYF
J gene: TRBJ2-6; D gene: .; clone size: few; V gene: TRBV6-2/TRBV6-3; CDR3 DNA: TGTGCCAGCAGAACTGGGGCCAACGTCCTGACTTTC; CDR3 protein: CASRTGANVLTF
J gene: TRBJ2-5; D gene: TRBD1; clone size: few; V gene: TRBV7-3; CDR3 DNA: TGTGCCAGCAGCCGAACAGGGGCCCAAGAGACCCAGTACTTC; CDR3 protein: CASSRTGAQETQYF
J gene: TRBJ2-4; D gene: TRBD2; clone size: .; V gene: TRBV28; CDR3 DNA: TGTGCCAGCAGCCACGCGGGCGGGGGGAAGGAGAAAAACATTCAGTACTTC; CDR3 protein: CASSHAGGGKEKNIQYF
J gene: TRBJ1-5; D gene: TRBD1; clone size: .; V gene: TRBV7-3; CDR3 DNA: TGTGCCAGCAGCTTAAAAGACGTTGGGTGGACAGGGGAAGGGGATCAGCCCCAGCATTTT; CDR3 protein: CASSLKDVGWTGEGDQPQHF
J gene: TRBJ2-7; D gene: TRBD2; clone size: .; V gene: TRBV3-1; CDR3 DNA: TGTGCCAGCAGCCCCTCCTCTAGCGGGGCCTACGAGCAGTACTTC; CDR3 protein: CASSPSSSGAYEQYF
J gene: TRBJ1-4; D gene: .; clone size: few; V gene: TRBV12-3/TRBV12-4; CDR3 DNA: TGTGCCAGCAGCCCGGACCGTGAAGAAAAACTGTTTTTT; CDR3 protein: CASSPDREEKLFF
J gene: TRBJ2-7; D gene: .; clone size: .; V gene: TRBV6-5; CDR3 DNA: TGTGCCAGCAGTTACTCTAGACAGGACACCTACGAGCAGTACTTC; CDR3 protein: CASSYSRQDTYEQYF